This entry features one T cell receptor beta chain sequence. The data derive from a study of PD-L1 blockade in urothelial cancer. Study-level background: Administration of atezolizumab to patients began at some point between 2013 and 2015, at 1,200 mg intravenously every 3 weeks. The median T cell count in blood samples was 110,000 to 150,000.

Profiling relied on immunoSEQ multiplex PCR, and the TCRdb table lists in-frame clones only, not all of them. This sample has 70,000 to 95,000 clones, with roughly 90% found just once. The time point here: pretreatment peripheral blood. Patients had locally advanced or metastatic urothelial carcinoma. Per-patient samples, pretreatment and on-treatment, numbered 1 to 8. Trimming took 3 bases from V and 6 from J; bases not matched to a gene: 9. Germline V gene sequence: CDR1 SEHNR, CDR2 FQNEAQ (reference sequence). The CDR3 length is 15 residues. The source of this sequence is a woman of 80 years or more with urothelial cancer. The sample consisted of PBMCs, taken around atezolizumab (anti-PD-L1) treatment. The J gene is TRBJ2-7, the V gene TRBV7-9, with TRBD1 matching over 9 bases. CDR3: CASSFAGTGQSEQYF. The CDR3 nucleotides are TGTGCCAGCAGCTTCGCCGGGACAGGGCAGTCCGAGCAGTACTTC.